Following are 30 T cell receptor beta chains from one sample sequenced in a study of early T cells in non-severe SARS-CoV-2 infection. Using its own MiXCR run on the 5' RACE reads, TCRdb lists one record per CDR3 protein. The data show around 60,000 distinct CDR3 sequences, roughly 18% seen once. Sequences were derived from whole blood, sampled at baseline. All receptors derive from an adult who was a healthcare worker with PCR-confirmed SARS-CoV-2 infection or an uninfected control (not recorded which).

The chain carries TRBV12-5 and TRBJ2-7; no reliable D call. Germline loops: CDR1 LGHNT, CDR2 FRNRAP. V gave up 6 bases and J gave up 4 bases, with 10 bases separating them. This CDR3 contains 12 residues. The CDR3: CASGPLGYEQYF. The CDR3 DNA reads as TGTGCTAGTGGCCCACTTGGGTACGAGCAGTACTTC.

The V gene is TRBV6-5, the J gene TRBJ2-2; TRBD2 matches 7 bases. This CDR3 region has 14 residues. CDR1 MNHEY and CDR2 SVGAGI come from the germline V gene. Germline trimming cut 5 bases from V and 5 bases from J; bases unmatched to any gene: 5. The DNA of the CDR3 is TGTGCCAGCAGTAAGAATAGCGGGACCGGGGAGCTGTTTTTT. Its protein is CASSKNSGTGELFF.

This rearrangement joins TRBV2 to TRBJ1-3; D unresolved. Germline values: CDR1 SNHLY, CDR2 FYNNEI. CDR3 length equals 15 residues. V was shortened by 5 bases and J by 0 bases, with 11 bases between the two germline ends. The CDR3 nucleotides are TGTGCCAGCAGTCCAGGAGCTAACTCTGGAAACACCATATATTTT. Translated, it gives CASSPGANSGNTIYF.

This clonotype showed up many times. This chain links TRBV20-1 with TRBJ2-3; 11 bases line up with TRBD2. CDR3 length: 14 residues. V was clipped by 3 bases and J by 5 bases; unmatched bases: 4. Per germline, CDR1 DFQATT and CDR2 SNEGSKA (reference sequence). CDR3 nucleotide sequence: TGCAGTGCTAGGGGACTAGCGGTTTTAGATACGCAGTATTTT. Its translation: CSARGLAVLDTQYF.

The chain joins TRBV3-1 to TRBJ1-6; 8 bases fit TRBD1. Per the germline V gene, CDR1 is LGHDT and CDR2 is YNNKEL (reference sequence). J gave up 10 bases and V 5 bases, and 10 bases lay outside the gene matches. This CDR3 has 15 amino acids. In DNA form, the CDR3 reads TGTGCCAGCAGCGCCCGGACAGGGATGGAATCACCCCTCCACTTT. Translation gives CASSARTGMESPLHF.

The chain uses TRBV29-1 and TRBJ2-5; a possible D gene is TRBD2 (7 bases). This CDR3 contains 12 residues. CDR1 and CDR2 from the germline V gene are SQVTM and ANQGSEA. V dropped 7 bases and J dropped 5 bases, with 14 bases sitting between them. The CDR3 DNA reads TGCAGCGCAGGAGGGGGGGCTGAGACCCAGTACTTC. Translated, it gives CSAGGGAETQYF.

This clonotype showed up just a few times. CDR3 in amino acids: CASSHHRQGSAKNIQYF. The CDR3 coding sequence is TGTGCCAGCAGTCACCACCGACAGGGTAGCGCCAAAAACATTCAGTACTTC. V gene TRBV12-3 or TRBV12-4 combines with J gene TRBJ2-4; 7 bases align to TRBD1. The CDR3 length is 17 residues. Trimming removed 5 bases from V and 1 base from J; junction bases left unmatched: 11.

There are a few counts of this clonotype. V and J are TRBV6-5 and TRBJ1-3; 8 bases are a match to TRBD1. Germline assignment: CDR1 MNHEY and CDR2 SVGAGI. Germline trimming cut 9 bases from V and 4 bases from J; bases unmatched to any gene: 8. The CDR3 totals 14 residues. CDR3 region: CASRTGSVGNTIYF. The CDR3 DNA reads as TGTGCCAGTCGGACAGGGTCTGTCGGAAACACCATATATTTT.

The CDR3 bases are TGTGCCAGCAGCCTGCAGGGGACTAGCTATGGCTACACCTTC. Translated, it gives CASSLQGTSYGYTF. V is TRBV4-2 and J is TRBJ1-2, with D tentatively TRBD1 (6 bases). The CDR3 consists of 14 residues. CDR1 and CDR2 (germline): LGHNA, YNFKEQ. V was cut by 4 bases and J by 4 bases, with 13 bases left in between.

A few counts support this clonotype. J is TRBJ2-2 and V is TRBV7-2; D not resolved. This CDR3 has 11 amino acids. V was shortened by 1 base and J by 11 bases, with 5 bases between the two germline ends. CDR1 is SGHTA and CDR2 is FQGNSA in the germline V gene. Written as DNA, the CDR3 is TGTGCCAGCAGCTTAGGGGTAGAGCTGTTTTTT. Translating it yields CASSLGVELFF.

This clonotype turned up a few times. The V gene is TRBV6-6, the J gene TRBJ2-7; 12 bases line up with TRBD2. Germline loops: CDR1 MNHNY, CDR2 SVGAGI (reference sequence). This CDR3 comprises 14 residues. V shed 6 bases and J 6 bases; nucleotides not matched to a gene: 6. The CDR3 bases are TGTGCCAGCAGGGGTACGGGACTAGCGGGCGAGCAGTACTTC. Translated, it gives CASRGTGLAGEQYF.

This clonotype has a handful of counts. V and J are TRBV27 and TRBJ2-1; 8 bases match TRBD1. The CDR3 spans 13 residues. V gave up 5 bases and J gave up 5 bases; unmatched junction bases: 2. Germline V gives CDR1 MNHEY, CDR2 SMNVEV (reference sequence). CDR3 protein: CASSGQGHNEQFF. Written as DNA, the CDR3 is TGTGCCAGCAGTGGACAGGGCCACAATGAGCAGTTCTTC.

This sequence joins TRBV12-3 or TRBV12-4 and TRBJ1-5, with D possibly being TRBD1 (6 bases). Between the trimmed V and J ends, which lost 5 bases and 2 bases, there was a span of 13 bases. The CDR3 is 15 residues long. CDR3 DNA sequence: TGTGCCAGCAGTGAACAGGGCGGTGGCAATCAGCCCCAGCATTTT. Its protein is CASSEQGGGNQPQHF.

The rearrangement links TRBV28 to TRBJ1-6; TRBD1 aligns across 9 bases. The germline gives CDR1 MDHEN, CDR2 SYDVKM. The V segment lost 2 bases and the J segment 10 bases; nucleotides outside the gene matches: 12. There are 17 residues in the CDR3. CDR3 sequence reads: CASSLPGTGGLRSPLHF. DNA of the CDR3: TGTGCCAGCAGTTTACCAGGAACAGGGGGCTTACGGTCACCCCTCCACTTT.

The genes are TRBV6-2 or TRBV6-3 and TRBJ2-2; 9 nucleotides align to TRBD1. Germline loops: CDR1 MNHEY, CDR2 SVGEGT. The CDR3 is made up of 15 amino acids. V lost 8 bases to trimming and J lost 7 bases; unmatched junction nucleotides: 11. The CDR3 loop reads CASGSTGGAFGELFF. The CDR3 DNA is TGTGCCAGCGGATCAACAGGGGGCGCGTTCGGGGAGCTGTTTTTT.

This chain connects TRBV19 to TRBJ2-2; 9 bases align to TRBD2. The germline V gene encodes CDR1 LNHDA and CDR2 SQIVND (reference sequence). The junction had 19 bases not matched to a gene; V was cut back by 7 bases and J by 10 bases. This CDR3 spans 17 amino acids. In DNA form, the CDR3 reads TGTGCCAGTATCAAATCACCGGGACTAGCTTCGGTAGAGGAGCTGTTTTTT. This sequence encodes CASIKSPGLASVEELFF.

In this sample, this clonotype is medium-sized. The rearrangement joins TRBV7-6 to TRBJ1-1; no firm D call. The CDR3 contains 13 residues. Trimming left V 2 bases short and J 1 base short, with 5 bases between. Germline CDR1 SGHVS, CDR2 FNYEAQ. The CDR3 loop is CASSLSRNTEAFF. CDR3 nucleotides: TGTGCCAGCAGCTTATCGCGGAACACTGAAGCTTTCTTT.

The chain joins TRBV12-3 or TRBV12-4 to TRBJ2-1; 11 bases are shared with TRBD1. The CDR3 runs to 18 residues. J was trimmed by 1 base and V by 5 bases; bases with no gene match: 10. Here the CDR3 reads CASSPMRGTGGSYNEQFF. The DNA for the CDR3 is TGTGCCAGCAGTCCCATGCGGGGGACAGGGGGGTCCTACAATGAGCAGTTCTTC.

The chain uses TRBV20-1 and TRBJ1-2; 11 nucleotides line up with TRBD1. CDR1 and CDR2 from the germline V gene are DFQATT and SNEGSKA (reference sequence). The CDR3 is 14 amino acids. The V and J ends lost 1 base and 8 bases, in that order; junction bases with no gene match: 6. The CDR3 region is CSARVDRGRWGYTF. The CDR3 bases are TGCAGTGCTAGAGTGGACAGGGGGCGGTGGGGCTACACCTTC.

This clonotype has ten or more counts. The chain has TRBV10-3 and TRBJ2-5; 9 bases fit TRBD2. The trim removed 3 bases at V and 5 bases at J, leaving 7 bases unmatched. Germline V gene data show CDR1 as ENHRY and CDR2 as SYGVKD. This CDR3 contains 15 residues. DNA of the CDR3: TGTGCCATCAGTGAATGGCGGGAGGGCCGCGAGACCCAGTACTTC. Protein product: CAISEWREGRETQYF.

This clonotype was observed once. The chain is built from TRBV20-1 and TRBJ1-1, with D possibly being TRBD1 (5 bases). The germline CDR1 and CDR2 sequences are DFQATT and SNEGSKA (reference sequence). Between the trimmed V and J ends, which lost 0 bases and 2 bases, there was a span of 13 bases. There are 15 residues in the CDR3. The DNA of the CDR3 is TGCAGTGCTAGAGATTTAATGCAGGGAAACACTGAAGCTTTCTTT. This sequence encodes CSARDLMQGNTEAFF.

In its sample, this clonotype was seen many times. The chain combines TRBV20-1 with TRBJ1-6, with 7 bases matching TRBD1. Germline lookup yields CDR1 DFQATT and CDR2 SNEGSKA (reference sequence). The CDR3 runs to 15 residues. V was clipped by 2 bases and J by 6 bases; unmatched bases: 7. The CDR3 protein is CSARFPTGANSPLHF. CDR3 nucleotides: TGCAGTGCTAGATTCCCCACAGGGGCTAATTCACCCCTCCACTTT.

This clonotype occurred a few times. The chain joins TRBV2 to TRBJ2-4; 11 nucleotides match TRBD1. Germline loops: CDR1 SNHLY, CDR2 FYNNEI. This CDR3 comprises 15 residues. V dropped 7 bases and J dropped 3; count of bases not matched to a gene: 5. In DNA form, the CDR3 reads TGTGCCAGCACAGGACAGGGGGCCGTCAAAAACATTCAGTACTTC. Residues: CASTGQGAVKNIQYF.

This clonotype appeared a few times. The DNA for the CDR3 is TGTGCAAGTATAGCGGGTAGCCTCACTGAAGCTTTCTTT. Translating gives CASIAGSLTEAFF. The V gene is TRBV7-9, the J gene TRBJ1-1; D is undetermined. The germline gives CDR1 SEHNR, CDR2 FQNEAQ (reference sequence). The CDR3 has 13 amino acids.

The CDR3 DNA follows: TGTGCCAGCAGTGACGCCCGGGCTCAGCCCCAGCATTTT. Amino acid sequence: CASSDARAQPQHF. This sequence joins TRBV2 and TRBJ1-5, with unresolved D. The CDR3 is made up of 13 amino acids. Looked up from germline, CDR1 is SNHLY and CDR2 is FYNNEI. The V end was cut by 3 bases, the J end by 6 bases, with 9 bases between.

CDR3 in DNA: TGTGCCATCAGTGCAGGGACAGATAGCAATCAGCCCCAGCATTTT. Its translation: CAISAGTDSNQPQHF. The J gene is TRBJ1-5, the V gene TRBV10-3, with 7 positions matching TRBD1. This CDR3 region has 15 residues. V was clipped by 4 bases and J by 0 bases; unmatched bases: 3. The V gene's germline CDR1 is ENHRY and CDR2 SYGVKD.

The sample holds a few counts of this clonotype. The chain recombines TRBV12-3 or TRBV12-4 with TRBJ2-3, with 7 positions matching TRBD2. This CDR3 is 15 amino acids long. The V gene end was trimmed by 6 bases and the J gene end by 0 bases; junction bases not matched to a gene: 6. The CDR3 loop reads CASRAGTISTDTQYF. The CDR3 bases are TGTGCCAGCAGAGCGGGGACTATAAGCACAGATACGCAGTATTTT.

The V gene is TRBV19, the J gene TRBJ1-1, with 11 positions matching TRBD1. The CDR3 sequence is 16 residues long. Germline trimming cut 5 bases from V and 5 bases from J; bases unmatched to any gene: 10. Germline values: CDR1 LNHDA, CDR2 SQIVND (reference sequence). CDR3 protein: CASSARRGTGGTEAFF. In nucleotides, the CDR3 is TGTGCCAGTAGTGCCAGACGGGGGACAGGGGGAACTGAAGCTTTCTTT.

This clonotype was seen only a few times. The CDR3 loop is CATQSNVRNEQFF. In DNA form, the CDR3 reads TGTGCCACCCAATCGAACGTGCGAAATGAGCAGTTCTTC. The rearrangement links TRBV24-1 to TRBJ2-1; D remains unclear. The germline gives CDR1 KGHDR, CDR2 SFDVKD. The CDR3 consists of 13 residues. Deletions cut 9 bases from V and 7 bases from J, with 15 bases between.

This clonotype appeared many times. The rearrangement links TRBV9 to TRBJ2-7; D not certain. Germline loops: CDR1 SGDLS, CDR2 YYNGEE. The CDR3 consists of 14 residues. V shed 0 bases and J shed 6 bases, with 13 bases lying between them. The CDR3 protein is CASSVGLGPSEQYF. The DNA of the CDR3 is TGTGCCAGCAGCGTAGGTTTGGGCCCGAGCGAGCAGTACTTC.